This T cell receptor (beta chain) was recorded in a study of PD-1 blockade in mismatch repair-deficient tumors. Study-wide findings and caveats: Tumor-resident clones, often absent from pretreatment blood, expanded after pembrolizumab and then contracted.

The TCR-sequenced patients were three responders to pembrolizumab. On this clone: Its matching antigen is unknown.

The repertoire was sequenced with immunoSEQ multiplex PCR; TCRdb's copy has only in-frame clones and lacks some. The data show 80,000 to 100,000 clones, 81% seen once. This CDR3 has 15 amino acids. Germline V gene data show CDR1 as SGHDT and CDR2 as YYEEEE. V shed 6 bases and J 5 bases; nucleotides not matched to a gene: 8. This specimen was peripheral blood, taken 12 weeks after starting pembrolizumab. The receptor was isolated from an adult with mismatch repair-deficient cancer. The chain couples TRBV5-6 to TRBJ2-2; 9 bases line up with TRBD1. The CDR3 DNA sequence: TGTGCCAGCATCCGGGACAGGGTGTATACCGGGGAGCTGTTTTTT. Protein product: CASIRDRVYTGELFF.